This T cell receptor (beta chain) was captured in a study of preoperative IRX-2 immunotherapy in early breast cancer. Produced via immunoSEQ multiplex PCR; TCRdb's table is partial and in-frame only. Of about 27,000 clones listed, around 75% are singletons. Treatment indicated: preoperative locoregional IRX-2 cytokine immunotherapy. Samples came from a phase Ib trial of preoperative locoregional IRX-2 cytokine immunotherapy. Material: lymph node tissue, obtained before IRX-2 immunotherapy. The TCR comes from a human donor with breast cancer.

This CDR3 is CASSLERRANYGYTF. CDR3 DNA sequence: TGTGCCAGCAGCTTGGAGAGGAGAGCTAACTATGGCTACACCTTC. The rearrangement uses TRBV11-3 and TRBJ1-2; unclear D gene. Germline V CDR1 and CDR2: SGHNT, YENEEA. Trimming removed 3 bases from V and 0 bases from J, with 11 bases in between. The CDR3 consists of 15 residues.